This T cell receptor (beta chain) emerged from a study of blood T cell repertoires in COVID-19. Study overall: The origin of the acute and convalescent COVID-19 samples was the United States, Italy and Spain. Sample material is recorded as cDNA or gDNA derived from T cells, B-cell-depleted T cells, or PBMCs.

Authors' methods: Estimation of nucleated cell counts relied on the amplification of reference gene primers. Sequenced by immunoSEQ multiplex PCR; TCRdb stores in-frame clones only, minus some. V, J and clone size were drawn from that table, and D and trimming were deduced from the DNA. The table has fewer than 150,000 clones, 88% seen once. The CDR3 runs to 14 residues. This chain links TRBV21-1 with TRBJ2-6; TRBD1 is the table's D call, not checked against the DNA. TRBV21-1 is shown as a pseudogene. The receptor comes from a middle-aged man with active or convalescent COVID-19. Material for sequencing was peripheral blood. The DNA of the CDR3 is TGTGCCAGCAGCAACAGGGCTGGGGCCAACGTCCTGACTTTC. Protein product: CASSNRAGANVLTF.